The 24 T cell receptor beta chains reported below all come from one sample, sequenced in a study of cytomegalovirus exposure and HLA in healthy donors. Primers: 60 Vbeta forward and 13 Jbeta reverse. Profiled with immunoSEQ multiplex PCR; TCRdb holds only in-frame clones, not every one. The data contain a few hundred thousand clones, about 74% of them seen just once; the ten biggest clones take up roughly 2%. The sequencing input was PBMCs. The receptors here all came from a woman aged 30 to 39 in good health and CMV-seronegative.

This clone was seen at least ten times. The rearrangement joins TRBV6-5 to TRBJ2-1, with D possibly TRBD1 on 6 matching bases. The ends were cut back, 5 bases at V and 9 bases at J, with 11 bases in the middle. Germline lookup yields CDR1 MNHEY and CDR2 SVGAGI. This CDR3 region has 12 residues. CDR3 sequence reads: CASSLRGGEQFF. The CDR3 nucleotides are TGTGCCAGCAGTCTCAGGGGCGGTGAGCAGTTCTTC.

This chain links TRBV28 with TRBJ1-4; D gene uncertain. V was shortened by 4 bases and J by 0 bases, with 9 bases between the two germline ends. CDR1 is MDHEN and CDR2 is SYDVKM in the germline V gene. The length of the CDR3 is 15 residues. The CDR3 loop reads CASSSEAATNEKLFF. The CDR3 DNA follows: TGTGCCAGCAGTTCCGAAGCTGCAACTAATGAAAAACTGTTTTTT.

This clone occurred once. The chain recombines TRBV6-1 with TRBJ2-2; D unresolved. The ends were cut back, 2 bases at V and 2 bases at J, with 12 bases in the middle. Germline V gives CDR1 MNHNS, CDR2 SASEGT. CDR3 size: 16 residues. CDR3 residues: CASSESLGGNTGELFF. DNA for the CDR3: TGTGCCAGCAGTGAAAGCTTAGGCGGAAACACCGGGGAGCTGTTTTTT.

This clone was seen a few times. CDR3 residues: CASSSGQGGNQPQHF. CDR3 DNA sequence: TGCGCCAGCAGCTCGGGACAGGGAGGCAATCAGCCCCAGCATTTT. J is TRBJ1-5 and V is TRBV5-1; 9 positions agree with TRBD1. Germline CDR1 SGHRS, CDR2 YFSETQ. CDR3 length: 15 residues. Germline trimming cut 3 bases from V and 2 bases from J; bases unmatched to any gene: 3.

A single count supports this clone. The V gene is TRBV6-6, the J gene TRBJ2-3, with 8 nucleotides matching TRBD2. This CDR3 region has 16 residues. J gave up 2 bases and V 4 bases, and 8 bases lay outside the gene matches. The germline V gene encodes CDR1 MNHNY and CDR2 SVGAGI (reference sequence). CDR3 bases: TGTGCCAGCAGTTTGCGACTAGCGCAAACCACAGATACGCAGTATTTT. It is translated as CASSLRLAQTTDTQYF.

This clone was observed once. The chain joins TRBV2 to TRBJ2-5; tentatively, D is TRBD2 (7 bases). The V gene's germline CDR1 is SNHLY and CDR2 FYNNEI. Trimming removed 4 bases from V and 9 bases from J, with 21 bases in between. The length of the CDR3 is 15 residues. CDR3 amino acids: CASSVRVGGAEAQYF. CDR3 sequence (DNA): TGTGCCAGCAGTGTGAGGGTGGGGGGGGCGGAGGCCCAGTACTTC.

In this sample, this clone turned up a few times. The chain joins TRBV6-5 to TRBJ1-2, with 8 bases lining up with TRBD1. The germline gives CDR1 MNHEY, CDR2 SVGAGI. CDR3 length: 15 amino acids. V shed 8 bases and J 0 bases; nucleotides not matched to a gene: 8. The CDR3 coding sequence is TGTGCCAGCGTAAACGACAGGGGATCTAACTATGGCTACACCTTC. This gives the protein CASVNDRGSNYGYTF.

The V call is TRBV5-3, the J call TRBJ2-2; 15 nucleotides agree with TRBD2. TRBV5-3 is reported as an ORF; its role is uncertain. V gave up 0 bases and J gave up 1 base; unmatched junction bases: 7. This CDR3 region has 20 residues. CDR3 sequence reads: CARSLGGTSGRKLNTGELFF. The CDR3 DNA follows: TGTGCCAGAAGCTTGGGTGGGACTAGCGGGAGGAAATTGAACACCGGGGAGCTGTTTTTT.

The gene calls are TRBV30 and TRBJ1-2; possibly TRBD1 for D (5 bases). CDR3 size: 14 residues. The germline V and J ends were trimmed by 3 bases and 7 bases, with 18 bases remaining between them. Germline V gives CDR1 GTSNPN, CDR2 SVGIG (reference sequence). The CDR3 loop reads CAWSPAGGSRGYTF. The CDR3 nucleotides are TGTGCCTGGAGCCCCGCGGGGGGTTCCCGTGGCTACACCTTC.

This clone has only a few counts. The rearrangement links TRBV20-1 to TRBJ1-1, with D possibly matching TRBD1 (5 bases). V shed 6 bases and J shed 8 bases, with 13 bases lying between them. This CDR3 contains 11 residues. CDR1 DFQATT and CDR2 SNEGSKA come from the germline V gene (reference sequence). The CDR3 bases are TGCAGTGCCCTAGTGGGGGGGGAAGCTTTCTTT. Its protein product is CSALVGGEAFF.

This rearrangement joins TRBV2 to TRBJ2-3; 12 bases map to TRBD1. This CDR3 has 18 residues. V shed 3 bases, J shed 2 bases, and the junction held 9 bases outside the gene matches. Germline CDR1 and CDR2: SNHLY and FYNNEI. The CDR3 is CASSDGTGGLLFTDTQYF. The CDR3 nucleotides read TGTGCCAGCAGTGATGGGACAGGGGGCCTTCTTTTCACAGATACGCAGTATTTT.

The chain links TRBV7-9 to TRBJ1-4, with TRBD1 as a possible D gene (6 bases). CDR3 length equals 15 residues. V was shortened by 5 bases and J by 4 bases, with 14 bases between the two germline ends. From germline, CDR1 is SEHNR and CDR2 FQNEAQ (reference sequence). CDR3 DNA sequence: TGTGCCAGCAGCCCCGCAGGGGTGGATAATGAAAAACTGTTTTTT. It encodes CASSPAGVDNEKLFF.

The CDR3 here is CASSTPDRPYGYTF. In nucleotides, the CDR3 is TGTGCCAGTAGTACCCCTGACAGGCCGTATGGCTACACCTTC. The chain employs TRBV19 and TRBJ1-2; a possible D gene is TRBD1 (6 bases). Trimming shortened V by 4 bases and J by 5 bases, and 14 bases separated the two germline ends. The CDR3 loop spans 14 amino acids. Germline V gene data show CDR1 as LNHDA and CDR2 as SQIVND (reference sequence).

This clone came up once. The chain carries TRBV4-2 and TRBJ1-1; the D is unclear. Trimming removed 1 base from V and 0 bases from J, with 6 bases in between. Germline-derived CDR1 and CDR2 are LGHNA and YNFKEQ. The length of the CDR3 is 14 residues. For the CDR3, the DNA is TGTGCCAGCAGCCAAGCCCGGTTGAACACTGAAGCTTTCTTT. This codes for CASSQARLNTEAFF.

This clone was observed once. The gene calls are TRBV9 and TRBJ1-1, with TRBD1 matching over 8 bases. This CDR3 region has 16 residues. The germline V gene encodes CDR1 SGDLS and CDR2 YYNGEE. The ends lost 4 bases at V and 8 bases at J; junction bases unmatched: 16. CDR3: CASSRSPQGAANEAFF. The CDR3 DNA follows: TGTGCCAGCAGCAGATCCCCCCAGGGGGCGGCAAACGAAGCTTTCTTT.

DNA for the CDR3: TGCGCCAGCAGCTCGGGACAGGGGAAAGGAAACACCATATATTTT. It encodes CASSSGQGKGNTIYF. The chain joins TRBV5-1 to TRBJ1-3; 10 bases are shared with TRBD1. Germline assignment: CDR1 SGHRS and CDR2 YFSETQ. CDR3 size: 15 residues. The trim removed 3 bases at V and 4 bases at J, leaving 4 bases unmatched.

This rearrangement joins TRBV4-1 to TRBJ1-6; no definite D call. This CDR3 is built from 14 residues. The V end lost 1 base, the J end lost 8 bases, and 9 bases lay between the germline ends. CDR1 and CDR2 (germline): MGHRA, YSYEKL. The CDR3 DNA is TGCGCCAGCAGCCAAGGGTCCTCGGATTCACCCCTCCACTTT. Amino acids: CASSQGSSDSPLHF.

The CDR3 region is CASSPSSTSGNNEQFF. CDR3 DNA: TGTGCCAGCAGCCCATCGTCGACTAGCGGAAACAATGAGCAGTTCTTC. This rearrangement joins TRBV5-8 to TRBJ2-1, with 9 bases that match TRBD2. The CDR3 covers 16 residues. CDR1 and CDR2 from the germline V gene are SGHTS and YDEGEE. After removal of 4 bases from V and 5 bases from J, the junction contained 10 bases not matched to a gene.

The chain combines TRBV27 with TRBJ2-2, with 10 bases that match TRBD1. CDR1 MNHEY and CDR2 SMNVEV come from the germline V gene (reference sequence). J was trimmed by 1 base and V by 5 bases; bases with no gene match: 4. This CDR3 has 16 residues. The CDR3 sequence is CASSPWTGGNTGELFF. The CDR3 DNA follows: TGTGCCAGCAGTCCCTGGACAGGGGGGAACACCGGGGAGCTGTTTTTT.

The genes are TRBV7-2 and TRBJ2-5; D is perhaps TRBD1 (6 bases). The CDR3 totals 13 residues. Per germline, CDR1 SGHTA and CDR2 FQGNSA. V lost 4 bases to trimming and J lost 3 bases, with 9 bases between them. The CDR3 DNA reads TGTGCCAGCAGCTCAGGACAGAAAGAGACCCAGTACTTC. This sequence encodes CASSSGQKETQYF.

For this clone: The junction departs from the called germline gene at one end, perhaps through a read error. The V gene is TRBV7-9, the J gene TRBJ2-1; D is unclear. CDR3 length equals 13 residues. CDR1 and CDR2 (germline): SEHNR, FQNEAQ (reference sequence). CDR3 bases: TGTTCCAGCAGCTTAGCTCGTCACAATGAGCAGTTCTTC. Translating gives CSSSLARHNEQFF.

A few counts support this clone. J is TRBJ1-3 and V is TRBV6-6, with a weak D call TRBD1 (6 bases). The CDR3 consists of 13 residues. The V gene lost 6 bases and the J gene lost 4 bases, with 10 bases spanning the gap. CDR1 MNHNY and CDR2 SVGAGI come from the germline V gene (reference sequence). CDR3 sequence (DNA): TGTGCCAGCAGCCCCGGACAGGGAAACACCATATATTTT. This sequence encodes CASSPGQGNTIYF.

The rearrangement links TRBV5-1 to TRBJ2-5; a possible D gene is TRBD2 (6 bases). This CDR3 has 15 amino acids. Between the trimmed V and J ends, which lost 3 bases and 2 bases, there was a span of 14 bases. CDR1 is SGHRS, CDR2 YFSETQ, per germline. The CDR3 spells CASSYQRAKQETQYF. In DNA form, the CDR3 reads TGCGCCAGCAGCTACCAGCGGGCCAAGCAAGAGACCCAGTACTTC.

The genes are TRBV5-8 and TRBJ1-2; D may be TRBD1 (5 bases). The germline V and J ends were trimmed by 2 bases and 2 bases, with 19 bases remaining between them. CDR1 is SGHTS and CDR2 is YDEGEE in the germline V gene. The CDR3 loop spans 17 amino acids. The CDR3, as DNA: TGTGCCAGCAGCTTTTCCCGGAGACAGCAGCGAAACTATGGCTACACCTTC. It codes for CASSFSRRQQRNYGYTF.